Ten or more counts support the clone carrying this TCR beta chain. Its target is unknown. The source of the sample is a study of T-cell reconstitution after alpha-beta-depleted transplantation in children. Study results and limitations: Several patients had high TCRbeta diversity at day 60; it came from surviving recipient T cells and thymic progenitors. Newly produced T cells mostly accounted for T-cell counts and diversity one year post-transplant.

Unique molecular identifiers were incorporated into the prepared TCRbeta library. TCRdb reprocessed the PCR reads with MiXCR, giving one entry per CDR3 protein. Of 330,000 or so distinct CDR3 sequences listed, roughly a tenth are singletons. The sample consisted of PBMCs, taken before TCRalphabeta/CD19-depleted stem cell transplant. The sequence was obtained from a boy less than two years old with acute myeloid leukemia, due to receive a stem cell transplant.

The CDR3 sequence: CSASLDPPDGYTF. CDR3 nucleotides: TGCAGTGCTAGTTTGGACCCGCCGGACGGCTACACCTTC. The rearrangement joins TRBV20-1 to TRBJ1-2; no reliable D call. The V gene's germline CDR1 is DFQATT and CDR2 SNEGSKA (reference sequence). The CDR3 contains 13 residues. Trimming left V 3 bases short and J 8 bases short, with 16 bases between.